This TCR beta chain was documented in a study of a mutant IDH1 vaccine in newly diagnosed glioma. Study overall: Vaccination began 4-6 weeks post radiotherapy alone, or with temozolomide cycles. An approximately 62% male, approximately 38% female split and a mean age of roughly 37 years characterized treated patients. Before enrollment, patients got radiotherapy alone, temozolomide alone, or mostly the combination.

The table came from immunoSEQ multiplex PCR; TCRdb's copy has only in-frame clones and leaves some out. The table includes just over 65,000 clones, about 80% detected once. Time point described: week 23, last vaccination. Alongside topical imiquimod, each dose of vaccine comprised 300 ug of mutant IDH1 20-mer peptide. Of note for this clone: The antigen remains unidentified.

Study-wide points: Pseudoprogression showed no apparent link to changes in top peripheral T cell clonotypes.

The input for sequencing was PBMCs, taken from a glioma patient whose treatment included an IDH1 peptide vaccine. The receptor's source is a man aged 18 to 30 with glioma.

CDR3 in amino acids: CASSDSRDRGADTQYF. CDR3 bases: TGTGCCAGCAGTGACTCACGGGACAGGGGTGCAGATACGCAGTATTTT. The rearrangement joins TRBV6-4 to TRBJ2-3; 10 nucleotides line up with TRBD1. The V gene's germline CDR1 is MRHNA and CDR2 SNTAGT. The length of the CDR3 is 16 residues. The V segment lost 0 bases and the J segment 4 bases; nucleotides outside the gene matches: 4.